This paragraph covers one T cell receptor (beta chain) sequence. Its cognate antigen is unknown. This specimen includes other DNA sequences encoding the same CDR3. The data derive from a study of T cell clonotyping in hematopoietic cell transplantation. Repertoires were generated with immunoSEQ multiplex PCR, while TCRdb's copy carries only in-frame clones and drops some. The repertoire holds around 1,900 clones, under 95% seen once, with less than 3.5% in the top ten. Regarding time point: recipient sample about 28 days before transplant, after cytoreduction. Study conclusions and caveats: Few recipient clonotypes overlapped donors; over 95% were de novo at given depth. Higher Inverse Simpson Index values in graft donor and pretransplant recipient predicted broader posttransplant TCR diversity. After transplant, recipient diversity fell while pathologically expanded clonotypes grew through day 180.

Between the trimmed V and J ends, which lost 4 bases and 4 bases, there was a span of 4 bases. CDR3 length: 11 amino acids. From germline, CDR1 is SNHLY and CDR2 FYNNEI. The input for sequencing was peripheral blood mononuclear cells, taken before stem cell transplant. V is TRBV2 and J is TRBJ1-1; D call uncertain. The receptor was derived from a woman aged 45-65 years with acute myeloid leukemia. Some clones in this sample may be carry-over from other donors' samples. DNA of the CDR3: TGTGCCAGCAGTGTGGGCACTGAAGCTTTCTTT. Translated, it gives CASSVGTEAFF.